This T cell receptor beta chain was recorded in a study of Ad26.COV2.S vaccination and SARS-CoV-2 variants. Study overall: Among those in the COV1001 Ad26.COV2.S trial arm was the donor.

The table came from immunoSEQ multiplex PCR; TCRdb's copy has only in-frame clones and leaves some out. The repertoire has roughly 380,000 clones, about nine tenths of them found once; the top ten carry roughly 3.2%. Treatment noted: about 20 received Ad26.COV2.S at low or high dose, single or two shots; several received placebo; per-sample allocation not given. At day 63 after the first vaccine or placebo injection, samples were drawn. Expression of Wuhan-strain SARS-CoV-2 spike came from the Ad26 vector that formed the vaccine. Regarding this clone: Its antigen is currently unknown.

CDR3 length: 14 residues. V lost 4 bases, J lost 0 bases, and 2 bases stayed unmatched. The germline CDR1 and CDR2 sequences are LGHDT and YNNKEL (reference sequence). Study observations and caveats: Participants in the vaccine arm had higher spike-specific TCR breadth; placebo recipients had lower. The TCR breadth and depth analyses may have understated or missed part of the total T cell responses.

The receptor's source is a person between 18 and 60 years old who received the Ad26.COV2.S COVID-19 vaccine or a placebo. The chain employs TRBV3-1 (or the pseudogene TRBV3-2) and TRBJ2-7; 8 positions match TRBD1. The starting material was peripheral blood, obtained in a trial of Ad26.COV2.S vaccine versus placebo. The CDR3 coding sequence is TGTGCCAGCAGCCGGACAGGGCCCTCCTACGAGCAGTACTTC. Translating gives CASSRTGPSYEQYF.